The sequence of this T cell receptor beta chain was determined in a study of T cell changes during pregnancy in multiple sclerosis. V was trimmed by 4 bases and J by 10 bases, leaving 8 bases between them. The germline V gene has CDR1 LNHDA and CDR2 SQIVND (reference sequence). This CDR3 is built from 11 residues. Method: immunoSEQ multiplex PCR; TCRdb's copy keeps in-frame clones and lacks some. Among some 28,000 clones listed, around nine tenths were seen once. The chain links TRBV19 to TRBJ2-1; D gene unclear. Sequenced here: CD4+ T cells from peripheral blood mononuclear cells, sampled in the first trimester of pregnancy. The sequence was obtained from a female donor in good health, enrolled as a control in a pregnancy study. The CDR3 DNA follows: TGTGCCAGTAGTACGTTTTTCGAGCAGTTCTTC. It codes for CASSTFFEQFF.